The clone carrying this TCR beta chain was detected only a few times. Its antigen is unidentified. The CDR3 has 11 residues. Trimming took 0 bases from V and 8 from J, leaving 5 bases between them. From germline, CDR1 is SGHKS and CDR2 YYEKEE (reference sequence). The sample is drawn from a study of shared clonotypes between healthy human individuals. Regarding the study as a whole: Expectations were that clonotype sharing among donors would be affected by sequencing depth. Though the depth was large, rarefaction showed that sorted-subset sequencing was incomplete.

Sequencing was performed with immunoSEQ multiplex PCR; in TCRdb, only in-frame clones are kept and a portion is missing. The sample yields roughly 300,000 clones, 70% to 75% seen once. Sequenced input: memory CD4+ T cells sorted from blood. Subset indicated: CD45RA-negative fraction. The receptor was isolated from a man aged 25-45 years in good health. The chain uses TRBV5-5 and TRBJ1-2; D is unclear. The CDR3 region has the DNA TGTGCCAGCAGCTTGGACGAAGGCTACACCTTC. This sequence encodes CASSLDEGYTF.